This is a list of T cell receptor beta chains from one sample in a study of blood T cells in healthy people across ages. MiXCR was run by TCRdb on the 5' RACE reads, yielding one entry per CDR3 protein. The data contain hundreds of thousands of distinct CDR3 sequences, under 45% of them singletons. The sequencing input was blood. These receptors came from a man in his 60s in good health. The conserved cysteine and the conserved F or W are not part of the CDR3 here. The size field is filled for only some rows; it gives once, few, many or a size class.

clone_size v_call cdr3_aa
NA TRBV6-2/TRBV6-3 ATDASGRNGETQY
NA TRBV14 ASSRHGGRTEAF
few TRBV6-5 ASRTPGGGLDTQY
once TRBV7-9 ASSGEDRGLTGELF
NA TRBV5-1 ASSLAVAGQRITDTQY
few TRBV24-1 ATWDGNNEQF
NA TRBV4-1 ASSQEQGFSDTQY
few TRBV20-1 SASLGQQEKLF
few TRBV9 ASSGHSGGQYEQY
NA TRBV4-1 ASSQSRGAASVYEQY
few TRBV2 ASSGPPPRTSGGASNEQF
NA TRBV11-3 ASSSDPDRGVEETQY
NA TRBV7-3 ASSLGGGPRDEQF
NA TRBV18 ASSPRPGNSTDTQY
once TRBV5-6 AGSSKRGEGETQY
NA TRBV6-6 ASRPKNTGTGVYGYT
NA TRBV24-1 ATSLRGAGDNEQF
NA TRBV5-1 ASSDVRGSFETQY
few TRBV18 ASSQGTEGYGYT
few TRBV7-9 ASSTGQGPLVEQY
NA TRBV25-1 ACSVFSEQF
NA TRBV10-3 AISGTPSGGSYEQY
few TRBV20-1 SANWPLGNEKLF
many TRBV20-1 SARDETGVMGYT
NA TRBV27 ASSLCGRLAVYEQY
few TRBV9 ASSTGQGDYGYT
NA TRBV6-2/TRBV6-3 ASGRPTTDTEAF
NA TRBV7-2 ASSLTSTGGSYEQY
NA TRBV10-3 AISGQTSGVDTQY
NA TRBV24-1 ATSDRTGGITDTQY
few TRBV12-3/TRBV12-4 ASSLGGRGEKLF
NA TRBV12-1 ASSPGARVRCCYTEAF
NA TRBV6-2/TRBV6-3 ASSYTPGTEQF
few TRBV7-2 ASSLGSGTGGSEQY
few TRBV4-1 ASSQDGGGLEETQY
few TRBV20-1 STRTGGNSPLH